One sample yielded the 23 T cell receptor beta chains listed below, sequenced in a study of patients and donors after allogeneic stem cell transplantation. One entry per CDR3 protein, called by TCRdb with MiXCR from the RT-PCR reads. The table includes approximately 20,000 distinct CDR3 sequences, about 5% detected once. The sequenced material came from blood, either unsorted or a sorted T cell fraction (not recorded which). Receptors were obtained from a human donor who was either an allogeneic HSCT recipient or a stem cell or donor lymphocyte infusion donor (not recorded which). It is not recorded whose cells these are; they may come from a transplant donor.

About this clonotype itself: Here the CDR3 omits its conserved ending phenylalanine or tryptophan, so a read error is the likely source. V usage is TRBV5-1 and J usage is TRBJ2-1; TRBD1 agrees at 8 bases. The CDR3 length is 15 residues. Germline CDR1 and CDR2: SGHRS and YFSETQ. With 1 base clipped from V and 5 bases from J, the junction kept 5 bases outside the gene matches. CDR3 residues: CASSLTDRENNEQFL. CDR3 sequence (DNA): TGCGCCAGCAGCTTGACGGACAGGGAAAACAATGAGCAGTTCTTG.

The V gene is TRBV7-9, the J gene TRBJ2-5; 11 bases are shared with TRBD2. The CDR3 consists of 15 residues. The V gene's germline CDR1 is SEHNR and CDR2 FQNEAQ (reference sequence). After removal of 1 base from V and 4 bases from J, the junction contained 2 bases not matched to a gene. In nucleotides, the CDR3 is TGTGCCAGCAGCTTAGTACTAGCGGGAGTAGAGACCCAGTACTTC. This sequence encodes CASSLVLAGVETQYF.

The sample holds many counts of this clonotype. The rearrangement uses TRBV11-1 and TRBJ1-2; 7 bases match TRBD1. Germline-derived CDR1 and CDR2 are SGHAT and FQDESV (reference sequence). The CDR3 totals 14 residues. With 5 bases clipped from V and 8 bases from J, the junction kept 11 bases outside the gene matches. DNA of the CDR3: TGTGCCAGCAGCCAGACCGGACAGGCGGAGGGCTACACCTTC. Translating it yields CASSQTGQAEGYTF.

This clonotype has ten or more counts. The gene calls are TRBV20-1 and TRBJ2-5; no reliable D call. Germline V lookup: CDR1 DFQATT, CDR2 SNEGSKA (reference sequence). This CDR3 is 12 amino acids long. V was trimmed by 4 bases and J by 2 bases, leaving 8 bases between them. The CDR3 DNA sequence: TGCAGTGCTATCGGACGACAAGAGACCCAGTACTTC. Translating it yields CSAIGRQETQYF.

The chain uses TRBV11-1 and TRBJ1-5, with D possibly TRBD1 on 6 matching bases. The ends were cut back, 1 base at V and 0 bases at J, with 22 bases in the middle. CDR3 length equals 20 residues. From germline, CDR1 is SGHAT and CDR2 FQDESV (reference sequence). The CDR3 region has the DNA TGTGCCAGCAGCTTAGGGGGCTTCCCCCCCGCAGGGGCTAGCAATCAGCCCCAGCATTTT. It specifies CASSLGGFPPAGASNQPQHF. Filled out from reference TRBV11-1 and TRBJ1-5, the complete variable domain reads EAEVAQSPRYKITEKSQAVAFWCDPISGHATLYWYRQILGQGPELLVQFQDESVVDDSQLPKDRFSAERLKGVDSTLKIQPAELGDSAMYLCASSLGGFPPAGASNQPQHFGDGTRLSIL.

This clonotype was detected many times. The chain employs TRBV4-1 and TRBJ1-4; TRBD1 is a possible D gene (6 bases). The CDR3 length is 16 residues. V gave up 4 bases and J gave up 6 bases, with 18 bases separating them. Germline loops: CDR1 MGHRA, CDR2 YSYEKL. The CDR3 protein is CASSPGQPGEHEKLFF. CDR3 DNA sequence: TGCGCCAGCAGCCCTGGACAGCCAGGAGAACATGAAAAACTGTTTTTT.

This clonotype was seen more than once but under ten times. The junction differs from germline at one of its ends, possibly a read error. The chain joins TRBV19 to TRBJ1-6; the D gene is possibly TRBD1 (6 bases). Germline-derived CDR1 and CDR2 are LNHDA and SQIVND (reference sequence). The CDR3 runs 15 residues. In DNA, the CDR3 is TGTGCCGCCTGTGGGGGGGGGCAATTTTATTCCCCCCTCCACTTT. Amino acids: CAACGGGQFYSPLHF.

At least ten counts were recorded for this clonotype. V is TRBV9 and J is TRBJ2-4, with TRBD1 matching over 9 bases. V dropped 0 bases and J dropped 0; count of bases not matched to a gene: 10. In germline, CDR1 is SGDLS, CDR2 YYNGEE. The CDR3 is 19 amino acids. CDR3 region: CASSVAGTGITGAKNIQYF. The CDR3 DNA reads TGTGCCAGCAGCGTAGCTGGGACAGGGATCACCGGAGCCAAAAACATTCAGTACTTC.

This clonotype has only a few counts. This sequence joins TRBV7-9 and TRBJ1-2, with D unclear. The CDR3 totals 17 residues. Germline V gene lookup returns CDR1 SEHNR and CDR2 FQNEAQ (reference sequence). The ends were cut back, 1 base at V and 2 bases at J, with 17 bases in the middle. The CDR3 nucleotides are TGTGCCAGCAGCTTAGTCAAGGGTTCCTTCCTCAACTATGGCTACACCTTC. Translating gives CASSLVKGSFLNYGYTF.

This clonotype occurred a few times. This chain connects TRBV5-4 to TRBJ2-3; D possibly corresponds to TRBD1 (6 bases). The CDR3 runs to 16 residues. The germline CDR1 and CDR2 sequences are SGHNT and YYREEE (reference sequence). V lost 4 bases and J 1 base, leaving 16 bases between the germline ends. DNA for the CDR3: TGTGCCAGCAGCGGGTCACAGGGATTCGGCACAGATACGCAGTATTTT. It encodes CASSGSQGFGTDTQYF.

The sample holds many counts of this clonotype. The V and J genes are TRBV7-9 and TRBJ2-7, with D possibly matching TRBD1 (6 bases). The CDR3 runs 16 residues. Germline lookup yields CDR1 SEHNR and CDR2 FQNEAQ (reference sequence). Trimming stripped 1 base from V and 3 bases from J, with 16 bases between. As DNA, the CDR3 is TGTGCCAGCAGCTTAGTTGGACAGAATAAAGACTACGAGCAGTACTTC. Translating gives CASSLVGQNKDYEQYF.

This clonotype was picked up many times. The chain links TRBV18 to TRBJ1-5; 7 bases are shared with TRBD1. Germline values: CDR1 KGHSH, CDR2 LQKENI. Trimming cost V 3 bases and J 0 bases; bases outside gene matches: 5. The CDR3 extends over 16 amino acids. Here the CDR3 DNA reads TGTGCCAGCTCACCCTCGACAGGGTTTAGCAATCAGCCCCAGCATTTT. This encodes CASSPSTGFSNQPQHF. Based on the CDR3 plus reference TRBV18 and TRBJ1-5, the full variable domain is NAGVMQNPRHLVRRRGQEARLRCSPMKGHSHVYWYRQLPEEGLKFMVYLQKENIIDESGMPKERFSAEFPKEGPSILRIQQVVRGDSAAYFCASSPSTGFSNQPQHFGDGTRLSIL.

This clonotype was counted at least ten times. The genes are TRBV7-9 and TRBJ1-5; a weak D match, TRBD1 (6 bases). Germline V gene sequence: CDR1 SEHNR, CDR2 FQNEAQ (reference sequence). The length of the CDR3 is 14 residues. V was trimmed by 4 bases and J by 6 bases, leaving 13 bases between them. The CDR3 loop is CASSSRGLGQPQHF. CDR3 sequence (DNA): TGTGCCAGCAGCTCAAGGGGGTTAGGTCAGCCCCAGCATTTT.

This clonotype was seen ten or more times. The chain links TRBV5-6 to TRBJ1-1; 7 bases fit TRBD1. The CDR3 sequence is 15 residues long. V lost 4 bases and J lost 1; bases outside the gene matches: 7. From germline, CDR1 is SGHDT and CDR2 YYEEEE. CDR3 residues: CASSIQGQPNTEAFF. The CDR3 DNA sequence: TGTGCCAGCAGCATACAGGGACAGCCGAACACTGAAGCTTTCTTT.

The chain links TRBV12-3 or TRBV12-4 to TRBJ2-2; a possible D gene is TRBD1 (6 bases). The CDR3 is 13 residues long. Trimming cost V 5 bases and J 9 bases, with 13 bases left between them. CDR3: CASSIRGERELFF. DNA for the CDR3: TGTGCCAGCAGTATCAGGGGTGAGAGGGAGCTGTTTTTT.

A few counts support this clonotype. One end of the junction is discordant with germline, which a read error may explain. The rearrangement uses TRBV7-2 and TRBJ1-2; D is ambiguous. This CDR3 is built from 14 residues. Germline CDR1 reads SGHTA; CDR2 reads FQGNSA. The CDR3 sequence: CASILSGGSYGYTF. The DNA for the CDR3 is TGTGCCAGCATCTTATCGGGAGGAAGCTATGGCTACACCTTC.

This clonotype has more than one count but fewer than ten. This chain links TRBV4-1 with TRBJ2-5; possible D gene TRBD1, 6 bases. Germline CDR1 and CDR2: MGHRA and YSYEKL. CDR3 length equals 14 residues. The V end was cut by 6 bases, the J end by 7 bases, with 18 bases between. In nucleotides, the CDR3 is TGCGCCAGCAGGACTCAGGGACACCTAGGGACCCAGTACTTC. This sequence encodes CASRTQGHLGTQYF.

The chain employs TRBV7-9 and TRBJ2-7; 9 bases are a match to TRBD1. The ends lost 8 bases at V and 3 bases at J; junction bases unmatched: 5. Germline CDR1 and CDR2: SEHNR and FQNEAQ (reference sequence). The CDR3 extends over 13 amino acids. The CDR3 DNA sequence: TGTGCCAGCGGGGACAGGGTGTTCTACGAGCAGTACTTC. This sequence encodes CASGDRVFYEQYF.

There are many counts of this clonotype. V and J are TRBV4-1 and TRBJ2-5, with D perhaps matching TRBD2 (7 bases). The CDR3 extends over 15 amino acids. CDR1 MGHRA and CDR2 YSYEKL come from the germline V gene. V was clipped by 0 bases and J by 3 bases, with 11 bases between them. This CDR3 reads CASSQDRGGEETQYF. CDR3 bases: TGCGCCAGCAGCCAAGATAGGGGGGGGGAAGAGACCCAGTACTTC.

This clonotype occurred many times. V and J are TRBV29-1 and TRBJ1-1; D possibly corresponds to TRBD1 (5 bases). The germline CDR1 and CDR2 sequences are SQVTM and ANQGSEA. CDR3 size: 12 residues. V was pared by 3 bases and J by 14 bases, with 19 bases between. CDR3 in amino acids: CSVDGSGDSGFF. The CDR3, as DNA: TGCAGCGTTGATGGGTCTGGGGACTCCGGATTCTTT.

This clonotype was found many times. The chain uses TRBV11-2 and TRBJ1-1; 8 bases agree with TRBD1. Losses at the gene ends were 3 bases for V and 6 bases for J; bases not matched to a gene: 6. There are 14 residues in the CDR3. Germline CDR1 is SGHAT and CDR2 is FQNNGV. In DNA form, the CDR3 reads TGTGCCAGCAGCTTCGACAGGGGTTTCGCTGAAGCTTTCTTT. Protein: CASSFDRGFAEAFF.

The chain uses TRBV21-1 and TRBJ2-1; TRBD1, the table's D call, lacks a check against the DNA. TRBV21-1 is reported as a pseudogene. The CDR3 runs 18 residues. CDR3 sequence: CASSKVSRVLQGSNEQFF. DNA of the CDR3: TGTGCCAGCAGCAAAGTTTCTAGGGTATTGCAGGGAAGCAATGAGCAGTTCTTC.

This clonotype occurred many times. The chain has TRBV11-3 and TRBJ1-1; D possibly corresponds to TRBD1 (5 bases). The germline CDR1 and CDR2 sequences are SGHNT and YENEEA. The V and J ends lost 5 bases and 1 base respectively, with 14 bases between them. There are 15 residues in the CDR3. CDR3 DNA sequence: TGTGCCAGCAGCCGTCCCGGGGGACGGAACACTGAAGCTTTCTTT. It yields the protein CASSRPGGRNTEAFF.